This TCR beta chain came from a study of shared clonotypes between healthy human individuals. Trimming removed 6 bases from V and 4 bases from J, with 6 bases in between. This CDR3 is built from 12 residues. Germline V gene sequence: CDR1 LNHDA, CDR2 SQIVND (reference sequence). Sequencing used immunoSEQ multiplex PCR; TCRdb keeps in-frame clones, though not all of them. The sample includes 500,000 to 650,000 clones, 70% to 80% seen only once; the top ten take 12%. Sequencing used PBMCs. The V call is TRBV19, the J call TRBJ2-2, with D hard to call. This sequence was found in a woman aged 35 to 49 in good health. Some clones in this sample may be carry-over from other donors' samples. CDR3 in DNA: TGTGCCAGTAGACCAGGCACCGGGGAGCTGTTTTTT. Amino acid sequence: CASRPGTGELFF.